These T cell receptor beta chains were read from a single sample in a study of T-cell memory formation after mild COVID-19. In TCRdb, the 5' RACE reads were re-called with MiXCR into one record per CDR3 protein. The table has 110,000 to 150,000 distinct CDR3 sequences, about 23% seen once. The source material was PBMCs or a T cell subset sorted from them (not recorded which). The source is an adult woman who had mild COVID-19 (a few samples of this study predate the infection). Cell type and time point are not known. Both conserved end residues are part of each CDR3. Fields, in order: V gene, clone size, D gene, J gene, CDR3 protein, CDR3 DNA. A D gene is named only where the DNA matches it firmly. Expanded clones get a size class; other rows say once, few or many, or leave the size out.

v_gene: TRBV29-1; abundance: NA; d_gene: NA; j_gene: TRBJ2-1; CDR3aa: CSVTGAWDEQFF; CDR3nt: TGCAGCGTAACCGGGGCCTGGGATGAGCAGTTCTTC
v_gene: TRBV13; abundance: NA; d_gene: NA; j_gene: TRBJ2-5; CDR3aa: CASSPHVSRETQYF; CDR3nt: TGTGCCAGCAGCCCCCATGTGAGTCGAGAGACCCAGTACTTC
v_gene: TRBV7-8; abundance: many; d_gene: NA; j_gene: TRBJ2-7; CDR3aa: CASSLFETQGGEQYF; CDR3nt: TGTGCCAGCAGCTTATTTGAGACGCAGGGTGGAGAGCAGTACTTC
v_gene: TRBV5-1; abundance: NA; d_gene: TRBD1; j_gene: TRBJ1-5; CDR3aa: CASSSGTGRDSQHF; CDR3nt: TGCGCCAGCAGCTCCGGGACAGGGAGGGATTCCCAGCATTTT
v_gene: TRBV27; abundance: few; d_gene: NA; j_gene: TRBJ2-6; CDR3aa: CATTDRSGANVLTF; CDR3nt: TGTGCCACCACGGATCGCTCTGGGGCCAACGTCCTGACTTTC
v_gene: TRBV7-9; abundance: NA; d_gene: TRBD1; j_gene: TRBJ1-1; CDR3aa: CASRPGTGGAFF; CDR3nt: TGTGCCAGCAGACCAGGGACAGGTGGAGCTTTCTTT
v_gene: TRBV7-6; abundance: NA; d_gene: TRBD1; j_gene: TRBJ1-5; CDR3aa: CASSTGQIQPQHF; CDR3nt: TGTGCCAGCAGCACGGGACAGATTCAGCCCCAGCATTTT
v_gene: TRBV7-3; abundance: NA; d_gene: NA; j_gene: TRBJ1-3; CDR3aa: CASSPHGVGNTIYF; CDR3nt: TGTGCCAGCAGCCCACACGGGGTTGGAAACACCATATATTTT
v_gene: TRBV2; abundance: once; d_gene: NA; j_gene: TRBJ2-1; CDR3aa: CASSEWGYNEQFF; CDR3nt: TGTGCCAGCAGTGAGTGGGGCTACAATGAGCAGTTCTTC
v_gene: TRBV7-9; abundance: NA; d_gene: NA; j_gene: TRBJ2-3; CDR3aa: CAGTLYLTDTQYF; CDR3nt: TGTGCCGGTACCCTATACCTCACAGATACGCAGTATTTT
v_gene: TRBV12-3/TRBV12-4; abundance: NA; d_gene: NA; j_gene: TRBJ2-2; CDR3aa: CASSLVGTNTGELFF; CDR3nt: TGTGCCAGCAGTTTAGTCGGGACCAACACCGGGGAGCTGTTTTTT
v_gene: TRBV18; abundance: few; d_gene: NA; j_gene: TRBJ2-1; CDR3aa: CASSPTDPYNEQFF; CDR3nt: TGTGCCAGCTCACCAACCGATCCCTACAATGAGCAGTTCTTC
v_gene: TRBV30; abundance: few; d_gene: TRBD1; j_gene: TRBJ2-3; CDR3aa: CAWSPGQHTDTQYF; CDR3nt: TGTGCCTGGTCTCCGGGACAGCACACAGATACGCAGTATTTT
v_gene: TRBV5-6; abundance: NA; d_gene: NA; j_gene: TRBJ2-1; CDR3aa: CASSLNRLEQFF; CDR3nt: TGTGCCAGCAGCTTGAACAGACTTGAGCAGTTCTTC
v_gene: TRBV24-1; abundance: few; d_gene: TRBD2; j_gene: TRBJ2-3; CDR3aa: CATSDPGLATDTQYF; CDR3nt: TGTGCCACCAGTGACCCAGGACTAGCGACAGATACGCAGTATTTT
v_gene: TRBV7-9; abundance: NA; d_gene: TRBD1; j_gene: TRBJ2-5; CDR3aa: CASSSGQGQTQYF; CDR3nt: TGTGCCAGCAGCTCGGGACAGGGCCAGACCCAGTACTTC
v_gene: TRBV6-5; abundance: few; d_gene: TRBD2; j_gene: TRBJ2-7; CDR3aa: CASSPTSGRAYEQYF; CDR3nt: TGTGCCAGCAGCCCTACTAGCGGGAGGGCCTACGAGCAGTACTTC
v_gene: TRBV10-2; abundance: NA; d_gene: NA; j_gene: TRBJ1-1; CDR3aa: CASSELDTGRQTEAFF; CDR3nt: TGCGCCAGCAGTGAGCTCGATACAGGGCGGCAAACTGAAGCTTTCTTT
v_gene: TRBV29-1; abundance: few; d_gene: TRBD2; j_gene: TRBJ2-7; CDR3aa: CSVTWEGNPYEQYF; CDR3nt: TGCAGCGTTACCTGGGAGGGAAATCCCTACGAGCAGTACTTC
v_gene: TRBV7-6; abundance: NA; d_gene: NA; j_gene: TRBJ2-3; CDR3aa: CASSPQARRDTDTQYF; CDR3nt: TGTGCCAGCAGCCCTCAGGCCAGGCGTGACACAGATACGCAGTATTTT
v_gene: TRBV7-9; abundance: NA; d_gene: NA; j_gene: TRBJ2-7; CDR3aa: CASRGWEGREQYF; CDR3nt: TGTGCCAGCAGGGGATGGGAAGGGAGGGAGCAGTACTTC
v_gene: TRBV27; abundance: NA; d_gene: NA; j_gene: TRBJ2-6; CDR3aa: CASSEEKSGANVLTF; CDR3nt: TGTGCCAGCAGTGAAGAGAAGTCTGGGGCCAACGTCCTGACTTTC